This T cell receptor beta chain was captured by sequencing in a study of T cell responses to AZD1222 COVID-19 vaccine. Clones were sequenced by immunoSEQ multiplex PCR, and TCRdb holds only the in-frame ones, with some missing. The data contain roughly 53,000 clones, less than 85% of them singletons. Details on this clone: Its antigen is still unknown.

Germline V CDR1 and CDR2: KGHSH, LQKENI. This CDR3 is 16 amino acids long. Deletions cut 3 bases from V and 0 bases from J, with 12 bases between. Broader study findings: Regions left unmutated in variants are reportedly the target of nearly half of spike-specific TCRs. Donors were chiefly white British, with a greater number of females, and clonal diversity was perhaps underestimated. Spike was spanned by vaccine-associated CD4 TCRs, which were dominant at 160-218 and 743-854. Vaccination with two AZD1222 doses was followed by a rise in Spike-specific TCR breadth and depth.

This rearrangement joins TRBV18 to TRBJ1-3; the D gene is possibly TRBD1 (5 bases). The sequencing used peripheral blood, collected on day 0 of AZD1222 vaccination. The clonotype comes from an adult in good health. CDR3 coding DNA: TGTGCCAGCTCACCCCTGGACATAAGCTCTGGAAACACCATATATTTT. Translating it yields CASSPLDISSGNTIYF.